Listed below are T cell receptor beta chains from one sample, sequenced in a study of blood T cell repertoires in COVID-19. The repertoire was sequenced with immunoSEQ multiplex PCR; TCRdb's copy has only in-frame clones and lacks some. The data contain approximately 97,000 clones, 65% to 85% of them singletons. Specimen: peripheral blood. The receptors were sampled from a man between 60 and 70 years old with acute or convalescent COVID-19. Both conserved end residues are part of each CDR3.

>TRBV13|TRBJ2-7
CASSLGQGAYEQYF
>TRBV5-6|TRBJ1-5
CASSLGHRGQPQHF
>TRBV7-2|TRBJ2-1
CASSLLAGTIYNEQFF
>TRBV5-4|TRBJ1-3
CASSLRYGEGYSGNTIYF
>TRBV7-9|TRBJ1-2
CASSLAGALGYTF
>TRBV10-3|TRBJ2-2
CAINVLAEQNTGELFF
>TRBV27|TRBJ2-4
CASSSRDRENIQYF
>TRBV6-5|TRBJ2-2
CASRLLAANTGELFF
>TRBV18|TRBJ1-6
CASSPENRLNSPLHF
>TRBV12-3/TRBV12-4|TRBJ2-2
CASSFMRAGELFF
>TRBV10-2|TRBJ2-2
CATSSTGELFF
>TRBV5-1|TRBJ2-3
CASSTGTPSTDTQYF
>TRBV5-1|TRBJ2-1
CASSAGGSGRDYNEQFF
>TRBV5-1|TRBJ1-6
CASSLGTVNSPLHF
>TRBV9|TRBJ2-1
CASSARDSRNEQFF
>TRBV7-8|TRBJ2-3
CASSLGAGLDTQYF
>TRBV11-1|TRBJ2-7
CASSLDRGGTYEQYF
>TRBV7-2|TRBJ2-3
CASSLAGLAGGKNTDTQYF
>TRBV10-2|TRBJ1-2
CASQTPPEDGYTF
>TRBV5-6|TRBJ1-1
CASSRRQGNTEAFF
>TRBV10-2|TRBJ2-3
CASSGPGTSLPDTQYF
>TRBV5-1|TRBJ2-2
CASSFIGPQGALLGELFF
>TRBV20-1|TRBJ1-1
CSASQGLVSEAFF
>TRBV10-2|TRBJ1-1
CASRRQSTFSNTEAFF
>TRBV19|TRBJ1-1
CASSSHIGIGAEAFF
>TRBV28|TRBJ1-3
CASKSSGNTIYF
>TRBV5-4|TRBJ2-2
CASSPYLAGGLTGELFF
>TRBV9|TRBJ2-5
CASSVGLAGGGRETQYF
>TRBV18|TRBJ2-1
CASSKETGGEQFF
>TRBV15|TRBJ2-1
CATSGGAGVIINEQFF
>TRBV19|TRBJ2-1
CASRGTGSLRYNEQFF
>TRBV6-5|TRBJ2-7
CASRRDRGTGEQYF